This entry describes one T cell receptor (beta chain). Its antigen is unidentified. Primed by a sample-barcoded 5' primer and a J-beta primer mix, a second PCR proceeded for roughly 7 to 11 cycles. TCRdb used MiXCR to reprocess the 5' RACE reads, holding one entry per CDR3 protein. The sample consists of 700,000 to 900,000 distinct CDR3 sequences, roughly 50% of them appearing once. Per germline, CDR1 LGHDT and CDR2 YNNKEL (reference sequence). The CDR3 has 12 residues. V lost 3 bases and J lost 1, with 4 bases in between. The data were taken from a study of blood T cells in healthy people across ages. Study at large: Researchers report that template switching captured about one barcoded beta molecule per two T cells.

General observations from the study: Comparison with aged donors showed that long-lived donors had more naive CD4+ cells and higher diversity.

Each of the donors had around 9 milliliters of peripheral blood drawn into EDTA-treated Vacutainer tubes. Isolation per sample recovered at least 6.5 million PBMCs. Sequenced material: blood. The TCR sequence derives from an elderly man in good health. The chain is built from TRBV3-1 and TRBJ2-7; no firm D call. As DNA, the CDR3 is TGTGCCAGCAGCCACGCGTCCTACGAGCAGTACTTC. Its protein is CASSHASYEQYF.